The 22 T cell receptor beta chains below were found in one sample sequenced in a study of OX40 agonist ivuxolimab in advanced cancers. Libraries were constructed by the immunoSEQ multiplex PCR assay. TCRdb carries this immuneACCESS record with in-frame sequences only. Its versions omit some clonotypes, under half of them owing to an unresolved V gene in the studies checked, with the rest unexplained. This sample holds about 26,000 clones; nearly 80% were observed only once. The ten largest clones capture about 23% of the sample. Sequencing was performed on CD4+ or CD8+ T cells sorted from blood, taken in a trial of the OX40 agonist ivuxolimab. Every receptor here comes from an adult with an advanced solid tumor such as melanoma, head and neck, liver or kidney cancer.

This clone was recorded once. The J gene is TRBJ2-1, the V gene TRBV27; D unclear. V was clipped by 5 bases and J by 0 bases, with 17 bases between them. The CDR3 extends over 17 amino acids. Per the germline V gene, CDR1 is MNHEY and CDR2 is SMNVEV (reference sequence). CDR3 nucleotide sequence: TGTGCCAGCAGTCAAGGCGGCGGCCCCAGCTCCTACAATGAGCAGTTCTTC. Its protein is CASSQGGGPSSYNEQFF.

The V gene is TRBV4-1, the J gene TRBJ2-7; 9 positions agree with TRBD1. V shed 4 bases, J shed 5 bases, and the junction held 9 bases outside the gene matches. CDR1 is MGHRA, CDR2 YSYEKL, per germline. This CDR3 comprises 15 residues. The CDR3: CASSRPGQGFHEQYF. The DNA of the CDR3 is TGCGCCAGCAGCCGGCCGGGACAGGGATTCCACGAGCAGTACTTC.

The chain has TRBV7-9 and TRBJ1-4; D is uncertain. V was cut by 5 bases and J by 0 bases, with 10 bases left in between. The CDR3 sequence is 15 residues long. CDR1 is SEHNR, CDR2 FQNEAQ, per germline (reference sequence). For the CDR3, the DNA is TGTGCCAGCAGCCCACTCGGCACAACTAATGAAAAACTGTTTTTT. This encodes CASSPLGTTNEKLFF.

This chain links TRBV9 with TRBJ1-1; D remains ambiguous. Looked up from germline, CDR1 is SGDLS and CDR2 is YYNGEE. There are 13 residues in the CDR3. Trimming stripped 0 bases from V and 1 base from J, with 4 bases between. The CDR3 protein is CASSVVTNTEAFF. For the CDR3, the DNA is TGTGCCAGCAGCGTAGTCACGAACACTGAAGCTTTCTTT.

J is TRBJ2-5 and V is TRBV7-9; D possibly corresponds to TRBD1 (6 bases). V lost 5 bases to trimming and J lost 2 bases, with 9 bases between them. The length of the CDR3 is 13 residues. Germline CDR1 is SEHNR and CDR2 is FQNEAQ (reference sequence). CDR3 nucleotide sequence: TGTGCCAGCAGCAATACAGGGCAAGAGACCCAGTACTTC. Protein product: CASSNTGQETQYF.

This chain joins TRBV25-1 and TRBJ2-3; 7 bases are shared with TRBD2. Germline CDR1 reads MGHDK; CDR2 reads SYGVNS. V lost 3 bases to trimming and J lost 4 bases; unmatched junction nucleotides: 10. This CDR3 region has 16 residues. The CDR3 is CASSESMREGPDTQYF. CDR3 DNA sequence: TGTGCCAGCAGTGAGTCCATGAGGGAGGGCCCAGATACGCAGTATTTT.

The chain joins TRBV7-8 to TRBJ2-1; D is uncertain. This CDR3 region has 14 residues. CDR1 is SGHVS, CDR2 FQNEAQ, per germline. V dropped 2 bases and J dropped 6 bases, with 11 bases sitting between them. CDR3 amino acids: CASSLYPLGNEQFF. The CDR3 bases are TGTGCCAGCAGCTTATACCCCCTAGGCAATGAGCAGTTCTTC.

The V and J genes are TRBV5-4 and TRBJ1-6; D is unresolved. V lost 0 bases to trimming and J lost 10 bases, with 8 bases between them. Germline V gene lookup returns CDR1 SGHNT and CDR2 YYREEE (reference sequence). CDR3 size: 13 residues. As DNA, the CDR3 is TGTGCCAGCAGCTTGGAGCCGTGGTCACCCCTCCACTTT. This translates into CASSLEPWSPLHF. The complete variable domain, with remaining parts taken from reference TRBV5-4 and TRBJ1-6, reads ETGVTQSPTHLIKTRGQQVTLRCSSQSGHNTVSWYQQALGQGPQFIFQYYREEENGRGNFPPRFSGLQFPNYSSELNVNALELDDSALYLCASSLEPWSPLHFGNGTRLTVT.

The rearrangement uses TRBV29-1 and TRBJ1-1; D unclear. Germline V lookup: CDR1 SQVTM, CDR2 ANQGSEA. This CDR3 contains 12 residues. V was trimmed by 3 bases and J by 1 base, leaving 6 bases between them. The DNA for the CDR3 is TGCAGCGTTGACTGGGGGAACACTGAAGCTTTCTTT. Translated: CSVDWGNTEAFF.

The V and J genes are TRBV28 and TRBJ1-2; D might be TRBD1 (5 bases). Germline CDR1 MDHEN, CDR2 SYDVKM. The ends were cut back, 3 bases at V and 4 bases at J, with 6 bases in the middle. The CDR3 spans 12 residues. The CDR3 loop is CASSFDSYGYTF. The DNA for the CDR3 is TGTGCCAGCAGTTTTGACAGCTATGGCTACACCTTC.

The CDR3 protein is CASSVRASGWGDTQYF. CDR3 sequence (DNA): TGCGCCAGCAGTGTTCGGGCTAGCGGGTGGGGGGATACGCAGTATTTT. The chain links TRBV10-2 to TRBJ2-3; 8 bases agree with TRBD2. This CDR3 is 16 amino acids long. V shed 4 bases, J shed 6 bases, and the junction held 12 bases outside the gene matches. Germline assignment: CDR1 WSHSY and CDR2 SAAADI.

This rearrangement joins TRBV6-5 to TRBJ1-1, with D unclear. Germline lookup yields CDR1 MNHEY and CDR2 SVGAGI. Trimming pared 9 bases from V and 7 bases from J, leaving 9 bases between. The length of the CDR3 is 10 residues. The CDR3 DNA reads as TGTGCCAGTGGGGAGATTGAAGCTTTCTTT. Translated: CASGEIEAFF.

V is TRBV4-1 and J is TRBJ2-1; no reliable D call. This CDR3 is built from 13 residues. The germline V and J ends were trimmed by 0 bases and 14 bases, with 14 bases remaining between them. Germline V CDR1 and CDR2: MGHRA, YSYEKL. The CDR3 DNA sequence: TGCGCCAGCAGCCAAGATGAACAGTCCCCCGAGTTCTTC. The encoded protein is CASSQDEQSPEFF.

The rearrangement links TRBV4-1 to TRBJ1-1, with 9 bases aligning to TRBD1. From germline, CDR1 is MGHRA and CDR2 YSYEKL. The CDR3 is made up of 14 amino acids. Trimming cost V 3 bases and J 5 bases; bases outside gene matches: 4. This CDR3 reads CASSHRQGDTEAFF. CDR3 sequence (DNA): TGCGCCAGCAGCCACCGACAGGGGGATACTGAAGCTTTCTTT.

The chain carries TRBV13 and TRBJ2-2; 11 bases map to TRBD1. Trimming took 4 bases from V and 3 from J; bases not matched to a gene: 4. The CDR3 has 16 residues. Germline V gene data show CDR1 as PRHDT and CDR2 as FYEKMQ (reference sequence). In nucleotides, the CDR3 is TGTGCCAGCAGCTCACCGGGACAGGGGGACACCGGGGAGCTGTTTTTT. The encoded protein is CASSSPGQGDTGELFF.

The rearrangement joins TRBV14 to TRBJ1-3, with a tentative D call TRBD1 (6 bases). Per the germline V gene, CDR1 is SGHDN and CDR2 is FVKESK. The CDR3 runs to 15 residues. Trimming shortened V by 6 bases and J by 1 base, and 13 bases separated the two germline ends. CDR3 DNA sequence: TGTGCCAGCAGTATAGGCAGGGGATCTGGAAACACCATATATTTT. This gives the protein CASSIGRGSGNTIYF.

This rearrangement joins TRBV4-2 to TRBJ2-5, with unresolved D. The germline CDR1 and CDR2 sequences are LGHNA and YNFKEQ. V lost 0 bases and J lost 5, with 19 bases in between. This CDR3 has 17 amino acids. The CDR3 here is CASSQEFSNSQLETQYF. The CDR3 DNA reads TGTGCCAGCAGCCAAGAATTTTCGAACTCGCAGTTGGAGACCCAGTACTTC.

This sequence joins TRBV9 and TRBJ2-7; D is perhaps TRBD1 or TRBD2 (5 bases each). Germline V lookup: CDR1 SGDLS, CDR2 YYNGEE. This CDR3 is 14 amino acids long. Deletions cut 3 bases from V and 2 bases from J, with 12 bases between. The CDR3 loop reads CASSGEGRPYEQYF. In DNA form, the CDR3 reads TGTGCCAGCAGCGGAGAGGGACGTCCCTACGAGCAGTACTTC.

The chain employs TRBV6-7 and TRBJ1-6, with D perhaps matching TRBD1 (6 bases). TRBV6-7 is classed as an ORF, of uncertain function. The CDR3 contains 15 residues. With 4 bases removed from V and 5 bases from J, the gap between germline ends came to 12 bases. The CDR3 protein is CASSSPGQNNSPLHF. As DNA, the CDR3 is TGTGCCAGCAGTTCCCCTGGACAGAATAATTCACCCCTCCACTTT.

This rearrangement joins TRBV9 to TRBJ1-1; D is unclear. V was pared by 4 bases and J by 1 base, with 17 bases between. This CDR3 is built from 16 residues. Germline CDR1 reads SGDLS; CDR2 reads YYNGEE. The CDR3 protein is CASSNNPSRGNTEAFF. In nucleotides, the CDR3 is TGTGCCAGCAGCAATAACCCCTCGAGAGGGAACACTGAAGCTTTCTTT.

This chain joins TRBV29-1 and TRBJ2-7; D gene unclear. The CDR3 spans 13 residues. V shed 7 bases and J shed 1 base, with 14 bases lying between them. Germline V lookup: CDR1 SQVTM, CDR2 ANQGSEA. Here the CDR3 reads CSGRVLGSYEQYF. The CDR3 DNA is TGCAGCGGACGGGTGCTAGGATCCTACGAGCAGTACTTC.

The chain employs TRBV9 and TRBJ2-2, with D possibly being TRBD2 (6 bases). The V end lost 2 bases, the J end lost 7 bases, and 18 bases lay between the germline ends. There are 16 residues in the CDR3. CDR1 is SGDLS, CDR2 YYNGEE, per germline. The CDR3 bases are TGTGCCAGCAGCGTCGGGGGAGAGGGGCTGGGCGGGGAGCTGTTTTTT. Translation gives CASSVGGEGLGGELFF.